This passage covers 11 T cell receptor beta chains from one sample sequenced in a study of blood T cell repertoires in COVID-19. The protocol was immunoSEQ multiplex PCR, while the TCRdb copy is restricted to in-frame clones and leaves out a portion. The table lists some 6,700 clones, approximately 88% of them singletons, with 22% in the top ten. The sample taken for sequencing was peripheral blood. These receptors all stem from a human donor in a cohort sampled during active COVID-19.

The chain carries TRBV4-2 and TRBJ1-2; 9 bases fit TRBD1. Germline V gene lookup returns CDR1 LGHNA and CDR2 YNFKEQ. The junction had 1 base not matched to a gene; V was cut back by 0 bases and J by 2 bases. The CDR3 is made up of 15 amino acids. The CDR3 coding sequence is TGTGCCAGCAGCCAAGATGGACAGGGGAACTATGGCTACACCTTC. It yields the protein CASSQDGQGNYGYTF.

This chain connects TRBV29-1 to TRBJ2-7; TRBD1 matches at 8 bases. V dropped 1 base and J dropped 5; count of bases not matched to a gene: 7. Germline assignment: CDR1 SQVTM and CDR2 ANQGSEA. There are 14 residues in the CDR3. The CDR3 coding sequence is TGCAGCGTTGAAGGTGGTCAGGGGGCAGACGAGCAGTACTTC. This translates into CSVEGGQGADEQYF.

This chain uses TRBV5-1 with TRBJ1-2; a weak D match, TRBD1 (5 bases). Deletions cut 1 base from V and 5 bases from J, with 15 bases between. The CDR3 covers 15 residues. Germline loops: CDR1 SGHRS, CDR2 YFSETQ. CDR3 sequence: CASSLLAGSEYGYTF. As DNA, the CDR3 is TGCGCCAGCAGCTTGCTCGCAGGGTCGGAATATGGCTACACCTTC.

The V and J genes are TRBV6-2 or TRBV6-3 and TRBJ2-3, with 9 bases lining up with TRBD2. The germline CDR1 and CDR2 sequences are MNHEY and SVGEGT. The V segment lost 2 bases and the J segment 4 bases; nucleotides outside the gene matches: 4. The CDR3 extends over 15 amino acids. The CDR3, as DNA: TGTGCCAGCAGTTACCCGGGACTAGCAGCAGATACGCAGTATTTT. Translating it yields CASSYPGLAADTQYF.

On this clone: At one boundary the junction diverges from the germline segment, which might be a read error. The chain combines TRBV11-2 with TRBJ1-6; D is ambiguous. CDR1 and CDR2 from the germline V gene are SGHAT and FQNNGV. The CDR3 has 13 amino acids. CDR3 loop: CASGLERYSPLHF. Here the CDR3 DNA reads TGTGCCAGCGGCTTGGAGCGTTATTCACCCCTCCACTTT.

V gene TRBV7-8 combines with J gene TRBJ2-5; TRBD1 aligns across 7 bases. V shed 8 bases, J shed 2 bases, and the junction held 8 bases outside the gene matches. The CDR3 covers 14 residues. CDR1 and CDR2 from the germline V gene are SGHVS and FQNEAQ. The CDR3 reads CASRRQGLQETQYF. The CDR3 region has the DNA TGTGCCAGCCGTCGACAGGGCTTACAAGAGACCCAGTACTTC.

The CDR3 is CASSSGLSYEQYF. In DNA, the CDR3 is TGTGCCAGCAGCTCTGGACTATCCTACGAGCAGTACTTC. This sequence joins TRBV13 and TRBJ2-7, with D possibly TRBD2 on 6 matching bases. This CDR3 has 13 amino acids. Germline assignment: CDR1 PRHDT and CDR2 FYEKMQ (reference sequence). The ends were cut back, 4 bases at V and 1 base at J, with 8 bases in the middle.

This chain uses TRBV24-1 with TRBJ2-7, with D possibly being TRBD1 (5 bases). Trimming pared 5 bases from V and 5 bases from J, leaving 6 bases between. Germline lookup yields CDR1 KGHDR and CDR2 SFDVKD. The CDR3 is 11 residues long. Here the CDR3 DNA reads TGTGCCACCAGTGCAGGGCACGAGCAGTACTTC. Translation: CATSAGHEQYF.

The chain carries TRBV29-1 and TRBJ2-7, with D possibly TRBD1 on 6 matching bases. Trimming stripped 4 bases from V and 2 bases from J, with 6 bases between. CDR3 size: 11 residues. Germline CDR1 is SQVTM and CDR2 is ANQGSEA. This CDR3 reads CSVGQAYEQYF. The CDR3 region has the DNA TGCAGCGTTGGACAGGCCTACGAGCAGTACTTC.

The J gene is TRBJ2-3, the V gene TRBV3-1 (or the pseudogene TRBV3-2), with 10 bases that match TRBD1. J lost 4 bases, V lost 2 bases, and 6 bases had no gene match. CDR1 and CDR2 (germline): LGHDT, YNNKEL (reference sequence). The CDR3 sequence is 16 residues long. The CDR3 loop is CASSQQDRGSADTQYF. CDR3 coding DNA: TGTGCCAGCAGCCAACAGGACAGGGGGAGTGCAGATACGCAGTATTTT.

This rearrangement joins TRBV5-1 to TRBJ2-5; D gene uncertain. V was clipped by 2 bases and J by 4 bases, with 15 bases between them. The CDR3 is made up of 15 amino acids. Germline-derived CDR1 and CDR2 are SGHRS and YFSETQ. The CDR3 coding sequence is TGCGCCAGCAGCTTAGCTAGATTCCACGGAGAGACCCAGTACTTC. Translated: CASSLARFHGETQYF.